The present T cell receptor beta chain was sequenced within a study of regulatory T cells in long-lasting Graves disease. The study, taken as a whole, reports: Favored gene segments in persistent disease were TRBV28, TRBJ1-2 and TRBJ2-5.

CDR3 size: 16 residues. Per the germline V gene, CDR1 is MDHEN and CDR2 is SYDVKM. The ends lost 2 bases at V and 3 bases at J; junction bases unmatched: 5. The table lists this clonotype with many counts. Its antigen is unidentified. Time point here: newly diagnosed GD, antithyroid drugs for less than 3 months. The TCR library was made from RNA that had been extracted from PBMCs in TRIzol. Through Arm-PCR of CDR3 regions and iRepertoire HTBI primers, TCR beta libraries were built. TCRdb reanalysed the multiplex PCR reads using MiXCR and keeps one entry per CDR3 protein. The sample comprises some 320,000 distinct CDR3 sequences, more than 15% of which are singletons, and 38% rests with the top ten.

The rearrangement uses TRBV28 and TRBJ2-7; 12 bases agree with TRBD2. This specimen consisted of peripheral blood mononuclear cells (PBMCs), obtained at new diagnosis, from a patient treated with antithyroid drugs. The clonotype originates from a female donor with Graves disease. CDR3 region: CASSLRGLAGNYEQYF. CDR3 DNA: TGTGCCAGCAGTTTACGAGGACTAGCGGGGAACTACGAGCAGTACTTC.